The 18 T cell receptor beta chains in this list originate from one sample, sequenced in a study of cytomegalovirus exposure and HLA in healthy donors. Assay used: immunoSEQ multiplex PCR; TCRdb lists only in-frame clones, some missing. The sample has 120,000 to 150,000 clones, almost 90% seen once; the top ten hold 7% to 9%. Sequenced input: PBMCs. The receptor set was obtained from a young woman in good health and CMV-seropositive.

The V call is TRBV6-5, the J call TRBJ1-4; weak D call: TRBD1 (6 bases). The CDR3 length is 13 residues. Germline V gene data show CDR1 as MNHEY and CDR2 as SVGAGI. Trimming pared 7 bases from V and 8 bases from J, leaving 14 bases between. CDR3 sequence reads: CASMGRGNEKLFF. CDR3 DNA sequence: TGTGCCAGCATGGGCAGGGGCAACGAAAAACTGTTTTTT.

This chain connects TRBV30 to TRBJ2-1; D not resolved. The CDR3 contains 12 residues. CDR1 GTSNPN and CDR2 SVGIG come from the germline V gene (reference sequence). V lost 5 bases to trimming and J lost 5 bases, with 10 bases between them. The CDR3: CAWARSHNEQFF. CDR3 in DNA: TGTGCCTGGGCCCGGAGCCACAATGAGCAGTTCTTC.

The rearrangement uses TRBV6-1 and TRBJ1-3; D is perhaps TRBD1 (5 bases). Germline V gives CDR1 MNHNS, CDR2 SASEGT. This CDR3 has 16 amino acids. Deletions cut 4 bases from V and 0 bases from J, with 13 bases between. CDR3 sequence reads: CASSGRGVSSGNTIYF. The CDR3 region has the DNA TGTGCCAGCAGTGGACGGGGGGTAAGCTCTGGAAACACCATATATTTT.

This clone appeared a single time. The chain carries TRBV7-2 and TRBJ1-2; D gene ambiguous. Between the trimmed V and J ends, which lost 0 bases and 4 bases, there was a span of 9 bases. This CDR3 spans 14 amino acids. Germline V CDR1 and CDR2: SGHTA, FQGNSA. The CDR3 here is CASSLARRVYGYTF. The CDR3 bases are TGTGCCAGCAGCTTAGCCCGACGGGTCTATGGCTACACCTTC. Full variable domain (outside the CDR3, taken from reference TRBV7-2 and TRBJ1-2): GAGVSQSPSNKVTEKGKDVELRCDPISGHTALYWYRQSLGQGLEFLIYFQGNSAPDKSGLPSDRFSAERTGGSVSTLTIQRTQQEDSAVYLCASSLARRVYGYTFGSGTRLTVV.

This clone was observed a single time. The genes are TRBV2 and TRBJ2-7, with TRBD2 identical over 7 bases. The CDR3 has 14 residues. CDR1 and CDR2 (germline): SNHLY, FYNNEI. V lost 10 bases, J lost 3 bases, and 12 bases stayed unmatched. The CDR3 here is CATKSAGENYEQYF. The CDR3, as DNA: TGTGCCACCAAGTCTGCGGGGGAGAACTACGAGCAGTACTTC.

This clone has a single count. V usage is TRBV2 and J usage is TRBJ1-2, with 10 positions matching TRBD1. V trimming: 10 bases; J trimming: 4 bases; junction bases outside the gene matches: 6. The CDR3 loop spans 13 amino acids. In germline, CDR1 is SNHLY, CDR2 FYNNEI. The CDR3 DNA follows: TGTGCCACCACGGGACAGGGGTCCTATGGCTACACCTTC. It translates to CATTGQGSYGYTF. Together with reference TRBV2 and TRBJ1-2, the CDR3 gives the full variable domain: EPEVTQTPSHQVTQMGQEVILRCVPISNHLYFYWYRQILGQKVEFLVSFYNNEISEKSEIFDDQFSVERPDGSNFTLKIRSTKLEDSAMYFCATTGQGSYGYTFGSGTRLTVV.

This chain links TRBV21-1 with TRBJ2-2; the listed D gene, TRBD2, was not tested against the DNA. TRBV21-1 is a listed pseudogene. There are 18 residues in the CDR3. The CDR3: CASSSRTSGGFYTGELFF. In nucleotides, the CDR3 is TGTGCCAGCAGCTCTCGGACTAGCGGGGGCTTCTACACCGGGGAGCTGTTTTTT.

This clone occurred once. This CDR3 reads CASSRRGSLYNSPLHF. The DNA for the CDR3 is TGTGCCAGCAGCCGTAGGGGGAGTTTGTATAATTCACCCCTCCACTTT. The chain employs TRBV11-3 and TRBJ1-6; possibly TRBD1 for D (6 bases). Trimming cost V 5 bases and J 4 bases, with 15 bases left between them. Germline assignment: CDR1 SGHNT and CDR2 YENEEA. This CDR3 is built from 16 residues.

The chain couples TRBV5-4 to TRBJ1-2; TRBD1 matches 7 bases. Germline lookup yields CDR1 SGHNT and CDR2 YYREEE (reference sequence). With 5 bases clipped from V and 4 bases from J, the junction kept 5 bases outside the gene matches. The CDR3 length is 13 residues. CDR3 sequence reads: CASRGDSVYGYTF. As DNA, the CDR3 is TGTGCCAGCAGGGGGGACAGCGTCTATGGCTACACCTTC.

CDR3 loop: CASSLGGLIDEQYF. As DNA, the CDR3 is TGCGCCAGCAGCTTGGGGGGACTGATCGACGAGCAGTACTTC. The chain has TRBV5-1 and TRBJ2-7, with D perhaps matching TRBD2 (6 bases). V lost 0 bases and J lost 5, with 12 bases in between. CDR3 length: 14 amino acids. From germline, CDR1 is SGHRS and CDR2 YFSETQ.

The rearrangement joins TRBV30 to TRBJ2-7; D possibly corresponds to TRBD2 (6 bases). The germline V gene has CDR1 GTSNPN and CDR2 SVGIG (reference sequence). The V end lost 0 bases, the J end lost 4 bases, and 16 bases lay between the germline ends. The CDR3 sequence is 15 residues long. DNA for the CDR3: TGTGCCTGGAGTGTCGCGGGCGGGGTTCGGTACGAGCAGTACTTC. This sequence encodes CAWSVAGGVRYEQYF.

This sequence joins TRBV6-5 and TRBJ2-7; the match to TRBD1 covers 10 bases. Germline V lookup: CDR1 MNHEY, CDR2 SVGAGI. The CDR3 sequence is 14 residues long. The V segment lost 7 bases and the J segment 6 bases; nucleotides outside the gene matches: 9. The CDR3 protein is CASITGTGVSEQYF. Here the CDR3 DNA reads TGTGCCAGCATCACCGGGACAGGGGTTTCCGAGCAGTACTTC.

V gene TRBV4-1 combines with J gene TRBJ2-1; 9 nucleotides agree with TRBD2. Germline V gene lookup returns CDR1 MGHRA and CDR2 YSYEKL. The CDR3 extends over 16 amino acids. Unmatched junction bases numbered 4, after V lost 0 bases and J lost 4 bases. For the CDR3, the DNA is TGCGCCAGCAGCCAAGAGTGGCTAGCGGGGTACAATGAGCAGTTCTTC. It encodes CASSQEWLAGYNEQFF.

The chain has TRBV29-1 and TRBJ1-4; 12 bases are shared with TRBD1. This CDR3 has 18 residues. Germline assignment: CDR1 SQVTM and CDR2 ANQGSEA. The ends lost 2 bases at V and 1 base at J; junction bases unmatched: 8. For the CDR3, the DNA is TGCAGCGTTGAACCCAGGGACAGGGGGCGGATAACTAATGAAAAACTGTTTTTT. Its protein is CSVEPRDRGRITNEKLFF. The variable domain in full, with the rest retrieved from reference TRBV29-1 and TRBJ1-4, is SAVISQKPSRDICQRGTSLTIQCQVDSQVTMMFWYRQQPGQSLTLIATANQGSEATYESGFVIDKFPISRPNLTFSTLTVSNMSPEDSSIYLCSVEPRDRGRITNEKLFFGSGTQLSVL.

The chain links TRBV2 to TRBJ1-2; D is possibly TRBD1 (5 bases). Germline loops: CDR1 SNHLY, CDR2 FYNNEI. Trimming pared 3 bases from V and 3 bases from J, leaving 8 bases between. The CDR3 loop spans 13 amino acids. This CDR3 reads CASSESRDYGYTF. CDR3 DNA: TGTGCCAGCAGTGAGTCCAGGGACTATGGCTACACCTTC.

The gene calls are TRBV5-6 and TRBJ2-7; D is ambiguous. The CDR3 has 11 residues. Germline CDR1 reads SGHDT; CDR2 reads YYEEEE. The ends were cut back, 0 bases at V and 7 bases at J, with 5 bases in the middle. CDR3 in DNA: TGTGCCAGCAGCTTGGCAGTGGAGCAGTACTTC. Protein sequence: CASSLAVEQYF.

The chain joins TRBV5-6 to TRBJ2-5, with 8 bases that match TRBD1. The V segment lost 5 bases and the J segment 5 bases; nucleotides outside the gene matches: 14. The V gene's germline CDR1 is SGHDT and CDR2 YYEEEE. This CDR3 region has 16 residues. CDR3 nucleotides: TGTGCCAGCAGGCTCTCCCTCCGACAGGGGTGGGAGACCCAGTACTTC. The encoded protein is CASRLSLRQGWETQYF.

V and J are TRBV6-1 and TRBJ2-2; 9 nucleotides line up with TRBD1. CDR3 length: 16 residues. V lost 3 bases to trimming and J lost 4 bases; unmatched junction nucleotides: 6. Germline-derived CDR1 and CDR2 are MNHNS and SASEGT. The CDR3 nucleotides are TGTGCCAGCAGTGAGGGACAGGGTTTTGGCACCGGGGAGCTGTTTTTT. Translating gives CASSEGQGFGTGELFF.